The entry below gives a single TCR beta chain sequence along with its context. TCRdb's copy holds only in-frame clones and misses some; the assay was immunoSEQ multiplex PCR. Of 300,000 to 400,000 clones detected, around 90% appear once; the ten largest clones hold roughly 15%. This record belongs to a study of shared clonotypes between healthy human individuals. The germline gives CDR1 MNHNS, CDR2 SASEGT. The CDR3 loop spans 14 amino acids. V was shortened by 8 bases and J by 8 bases, with 21 bases between the two germline ends. The receptor's source is a man aged 18 to 29 in good health. The V gene is TRBV6-1, the J gene TRBJ1-2; D is unresolved. The sample was memory CD8+ T cells sorted from blood. Indicated subset: CD45RO+ cells pooled with CCR7-negative TemRA cells. The CDR3 DNA follows: TGTGCCAGCCTAGGAACTAGTGAATCTATGGGCTACACCTTC. This gives the protein CASLGTSESMGYTF.